What follows are 15 T cell receptor beta chains derived from one specimen sequenced in a study of T cell responses to AZD1222 COVID-19 vaccine. Assay used: immunoSEQ multiplex PCR; TCRdb lists only in-frame clones, some missing. The data show under 150,000 clones, 85% to 90% seen once. Specimen: peripheral blood, collected 28 days after the second AZD1222 dose. These TCRs come from an adult who received the AZD1222 COVID-19 vaccine.

The CDR3 is CASSPRGVNTEAFF. Here the CDR3 DNA reads TGTGCCAGCAGTCCCAGGGGGGTGAACACTGAAGCTTTCTTT. The rearrangement links TRBV2 to TRBJ1-1, with 7 bases fitting TRBD1. CDR1 is SNHLY, CDR2 FYNNEI, per germline. V lost 5 bases to trimming and J lost 0 bases; unmatched junction nucleotides: 3. CDR3 size: 14 residues.

The rearrangement uses TRBV28 and TRBJ2-4; D remains unclear. From germline, CDR1 is MDHEN and CDR2 SYDVKM. The CDR3 totals 14 residues. V lost 6 bases and J lost 2, with 11 bases in between. CDR3: CASSSGSTKNIQYF. The CDR3 coding sequence is TGTGCCAGCAGCTCAGGATCTACCAAAAACATTCAGTACTTC. Looking up the rest from reference TRBV28 and TRBJ2-4 gives the full variable domain: DVKVTQSSRYLVKRTGEKVFLECVQDMDHENMFWYRQDPGLGLRLIYFSYDVKMKEKGDIPEGYSVSREKKERFSLILESASTNQTSMYLCASSSGSTKNIQYFGAGTRLSVL.

This rearrangement joins TRBV28 to TRBJ1-4; TRBD1 agrees at 8 bases. Looked up from germline, CDR1 is MDHEN and CDR2 is SYDVKM. The CDR3 contains 14 residues. V was clipped by 10 bases and J by 5 bases; unmatched bases: 9. CDR3 sequence: CAILPRTGNEKLFF. DNA of the CDR3: TGTGCCATACTGCCCCGGACAGGGAATGAAAAACTGTTTTTT.

The table lists this clone with a count of one. The chain joins TRBV5-1 to TRBJ2-3; D gene uncertain. The CDR3 is 12 amino acids. The germline CDR1 and CDR2 sequences are SGHRS and YFSETQ. The ends were cut back, 3 bases at V and 1 base at J, with 3 bases in the middle. The CDR3 coding sequence is TGCGCCAGCAGCTACGGCACAGATACGCAGTATTTT. Protein: CASSYGTDTQYF.

The rearrangement links TRBV14 to TRBJ2-7; 8 nucleotides agree with TRBD2. Trimming cost V 4 bases and J 3 bases; bases outside gene matches: 5. This CDR3 is 14 amino acids long. Germline CDR1 is SGHDN and CDR2 is FVKESK. The CDR3, as DNA: TGTGCCAGCAGCCGTGGCGGGAGGTTCTACGAGCAGTACTTC. Protein sequence: CASSRGGRFYEQYF.

V and J are TRBV5-1 and TRBJ2-5, with D possibly TRBD1 on 6 matching bases. The CDR3 sequence is 13 residues long. V lost 5 bases and J 5 bases, leaving 13 bases between the germline ends. CDR1 is SGHRS and CDR2 is YFSETQ in the germline V gene. The CDR3, as DNA: TGCGCCAGCAGGTTTGACAGGAAGGAGACCCAGTACTTC. Translating gives CASRFDRKETQYF.

This clone was counted once. The chain employs TRBV2 and TRBJ1-2, with D possibly TRBD1 on 6 matching bases. The germline CDR1 and CDR2 sequences are SNHLY and FYNNEI. The CDR3 spans 13 residues. The ends were cut back, 6 bases at V and 3 bases at J, with 11 bases in the middle. This CDR3 is CASSAQGYYGYTF. The CDR3 coding sequence is TGTGCCAGCAGCGCACAGGGATACTATGGCTACACCTTC. The complete variable domain, with remaining parts taken from reference TRBV2 and TRBJ1-2, reads EPEVTQTPSHQVTQMGQEVILRCVPISNHLYFYWYRQILGQKVEFLVSFYNNEISEKSEIFDDQFSVERPDGSNFTLKIRSTKLEDSAMYFCASSAQGYYGYTFGSGTRLTVV.

The chain links TRBV19 to TRBJ1-5; 9 nucleotides match TRBD1. V shed 3 bases and J 0 bases; nucleotides not matched to a gene: 9. Per germline, CDR1 LNHDA and CDR2 SQIVND (reference sequence). The CDR3 covers 18 residues. In nucleotides, the CDR3 is TGTGCCAGTAGTATTCCCGCCGGACAGGGGATTAGCAATCAGCCCCAGCATTTT. It translates to CASSIPAGQGISNQPQHF. The complete variable domain, with remaining parts taken from reference TRBV19 and TRBJ1-5, reads DGGITQSPKYLFRKEGQNVTLSCEQNLNHDAMYWYRQDPGQGLRLIYYSQIVNDFQKGDIAEGYSVSREKKESFPLTVTSAQKNPTAFYLCASSIPAGQGISNQPQHFGDGTRLSIL.

The rearrangement links TRBV2 to TRBJ2-7; 7 nucleotides align to TRBD2. This CDR3 comprises 15 residues. The junction had 13 bases not matched to a gene; V was cut back by 7 bases and J by 4 bases. Germline V gene sequence: CDR1 SNHLY, CDR2 FYNNEI. CDR3 protein: CASKRVSGVPYEQYV. CDR3 DNA sequence: TGTGCCAGCAAGCGGGTCAGCGGGGTCCCATACGAGCAGTACGTC.

The gene calls are TRBV10-1 and TRBJ1-5; TRBD1 is a possible D gene (6 bases). The CDR3 has 15 amino acids. Germline CDR1 and CDR2: WNHNN and SYGVQD (reference sequence). V was shortened by 7 bases and J by 0 bases, with 13 bases between the two germline ends. In DNA, the CDR3 is TGCGCCAGCAATCCCCAGGGGATTAGCAATCAGCCCCAGCATTTT. As protein: CASNPQGISNQPQHF.

The rearrangement joins TRBV5-5 to TRBJ2-2; no clear D gene. V was clipped by 4 bases and J by 0 bases, with 7 bases between them. The CDR3 sequence is 14 residues long. CDR1 is SGHKS, CDR2 YYEKEE, per germline (reference sequence). The CDR3 reads CASSQISNTGELFF. The CDR3 region has the DNA TGTGCCAGCAGCCAGATCTCGAACACCGGGGAGCTGTTTTTT.

The chain combines TRBV28 with TRBJ1-1; possibly TRBD1 for D (5 bases). CDR3 length: 15 residues. In germline, CDR1 is MDHEN, CDR2 SYDVKM. The V gene lost 3 bases and the J gene lost 4 bases, with 15 bases spanning the gap. The CDR3 sequence: CASSFSWQGRTEAFF. CDR3 sequence (DNA): TGTGCCAGCAGTTTTAGTTGGCAGGGACGCACTGAAGCTTTCTTT.

The rearrangement links TRBV27 to TRBJ2-1, with 11 bases identical to TRBD1. The V gene's germline CDR1 is MNHEY and CDR2 SMNVEV (reference sequence). V shed 2 bases, J shed 0 bases, and the junction held 3 bases outside the gene matches. There are 17 residues in the CDR3. This CDR3 reads CASSLRGTGGSYNEQFF. CDR3 sequence (DNA): TGTGCCAGCAGTTTACGTGGGACAGGGGGCTCCTACAATGAGCAGTTCTTC.

This chain connects TRBV28 to TRBJ2-3; a weak D match, TRBD1 (6 bases). Germline V gene lookup returns CDR1 MDHEN and CDR2 SYDVKM. Trimming shortened V by 10 bases and J by 1 base, and 15 bases separated the two germline ends. CDR3 length: 14 residues. CDR3 bases: TGTGCCACCGACTCCCCAGGGGGCACAGATACGCAGTATTTT. It yields the protein CATDSPGGTDTQYF.

The gene calls are TRBV14 and TRBJ2-3, with D possibly TRBD2 on 6 matching bases. Germline V gives CDR1 SGHDN, CDR2 FVKESK. V was trimmed by 3 bases and J by 4 bases, leaving 20 bases between them. The CDR3 sequence is 17 residues long. In DNA, the CDR3 is TGTGCCAGCAGCCAGTTGGTCTGGCGGGGCCCGGCAGATACGCAGTATTTT. This gives the protein CASSQLVWRGPADTQYF.